The 21 T cell receptor beta chains presented below share a single source sample, sequenced in a study of T-cell reconstitution after alpha-beta-depleted transplantation in children. Library preparation (for TCRbeta) was performed with unique molecular identifiers. Using its own MiXCR run on the PCR reads, TCRdb lists one record per CDR3 protein. Among about 590,000 distinct CDR3 sequences listed, about an eighth were seen once. Material: PBMCs, mostly from graft donor cells, obtained 360 days after TCRalphabeta/CD19-depleted stem cell transplant. The receptors were sampled from a male patient younger than 18 who had a stem cell transplant for acute myeloid leukemia, so the T cells may come from the graft donor.

This clonotype has ten or more counts. The chain couples TRBV10-2 to TRBJ2-2; 15 positions agree with TRBD2. Germline V lookup: CDR1 WSHSY, CDR2 SAAADI. V shed 8 bases and J 1 base; nucleotides not matched to a gene: 2. The CDR3 contains 16 residues. CDR3 loop: CASSGLAGGNTGELFF. The CDR3 nucleotides read TGCGCCAGCTCGGGACTAGCGGGAGGGAACACCGGGGAGCTGTTTTTT.

This clonotype was observed a few times. V gene TRBV29-1 combines with J gene TRBJ2-7, with TRBD2 identical over 8 bases. V trimming: 4 bases; J trimming: 7 bases; junction bases outside the gene matches: 9. Germline V gene sequence: CDR1 SQVTM, CDR2 ANQGSEA. The CDR3 is 13 amino acids. The CDR3 protein is CSVAAGGLGEQYF. CDR3 in DNA: TGCAGCGTTGCGGCGGGAGGTTTGGGGGAGCAGTACTTC.

The sample holds many counts of this clonotype. The chain links TRBV20-1 to TRBJ2-5; 7 bases match TRBD1. This CDR3 has 13 residues. After removal of 5 bases from V and 4 bases from J, the junction contained 7 bases not matched to a gene. Germline-derived CDR1 and CDR2 are DFQATT and SNEGSKA (reference sequence). The DNA of the CDR3 is TGCAGTGCTTGTACAGGGGCCCCAGAGACCCAGTACTTC. Translation gives CSACTGAPETQYF.

At least ten counts were recorded for this clonotype. V gene TRBV20-1 combines with J gene TRBJ2-7; 8 positions agree with TRBD2. Germline trimming cut 3 bases from V and 9 bases from J; bases unmatched to any gene: 10. The CDR3 runs to 13 residues. In germline, CDR1 is DFQATT, CDR2 SNEGSKA (reference sequence). In nucleotides, the CDR3 is TGCAGTGCTAGCGGAGCGGGAGCATTTCGGCAGTACTTC. This codes for CSASGAGAFRQYF.

The chain carries TRBV20-1 and TRBJ2-3; D uncertain. CDR3 length: 12 amino acids. Germline V gene data show CDR1 as DFQATT and CDR2 as SNEGSKA (reference sequence). V was clipped by 5 bases and J by 3 bases, with 9 bases between them. CDR3 sequence reads: CSASPGTDTQYF. In DNA, the CDR3 is TGCAGTGCTTCCCCCGGAACAGATACGCAGTATTTT.

This clonotype was counted ten times or more. V usage is TRBV5-1 and J usage is TRBJ2-3; D remains unclear. Germline CDR1 reads SGHRS; CDR2 reads YFSETQ. The CDR3 contains 15 residues. The V end was cut by 5 bases, the J end by 1 base, with 14 bases between. The CDR3 DNA reads as TGCGCCAGCAGTCTTATGGGTGTCGGCACAGATACGCAGTATTTT. The encoded protein is CASSLMGVGTDTQYF.

This rearrangement joins TRBV15 to TRBJ2-5; perhaps TRBD1 as D (6 bases). The germline gives CDR1 LNHNV, CDR2 YYDKDF (reference sequence). V was trimmed by 0 bases and J by 1 base, leaving 18 bases between them. This CDR3 region has 18 residues. In DNA, the CDR3 is TGTGCCACCAGCAGAGATCGGGTCCATGGGGGCTTCCAAGAGACCCAGTACTTC. Amino acids: CATSRDRVHGGFQETQYF.

The sample holds a few counts of this clonotype. V and J are TRBV20-1 and TRBJ2-1, with 8 bases that match TRBD2. The ends lost 6 bases at V and 0 bases at J; junction bases unmatched: 16. The germline CDR1 and CDR2 sequences are DFQATT and SNEGSKA (reference sequence). The CDR3 contains 18 residues. The CDR3 sequence is CSARWGLAGVASYNEQFF. CDR3 nucleotides: TGCAGTGCCCGTTGGGGGCTAGCGGGCGTCGCCTCCTACAATGAGCAGTTCTTC.

In this sample, this clonotype turned up a few times. CDR3 sequence reads: CASSYGPDTQYF. CDR3 DNA sequence: TGTGCCAGCAGTTATGGTCCAGATACGCAGTATTTT. The chain links TRBV6-2 or TRBV6-3 to TRBJ2-3; no reliable D call. V was clipped by 3 bases and J by 4 bases, with 5 bases between them. The CDR3 has 12 residues. Germline-derived CDR1 and CDR2 are MNHEY and SVGEGT.

This clonotype occurred many times. The rearrangement joins TRBV7-8 to TRBJ2-1; 10 bases agree with TRBD2. The CDR3 extends over 11 amino acids. V was pared by 1 base and J by 15 bases, with 0 bases of the junction left unmatched. Germline CDR1 SGHVS, CDR2 FQNEAQ. CDR3 region: CASSLGTSGFF. The CDR3 nucleotides are TGTGCCAGCAGCTTAGGGACTAGCGGGTTCTTC. Full variable domain (remainder filled in from reference TRBV7-8 and TRBJ2-1): GAGVSQSPRYKVAKRGQDVALRCDPISGHVSLFWYQQALGQGPEFLTYFQNEAQLDKSGLPSDRFFAERPEGSVSTLKIQRTQQEDSAVYLCASSLGTSGFFGPGTRLTVL.

This clonotype was detected ten times or more. V and J are TRBV12-3 or TRBV12-4 and TRBJ2-5; either TRBD1 or TRBD2 may supply D (5 bases each). Trimming stripped 5 bases from V and 2 bases from J, with 18 bases between. This CDR3 has 16 amino acids. The CDR3 sequence: CASSDSRGPPQETQYF. The CDR3 bases are TGTGCCAGCAGTGATTCGAGGGGCCCCCCACAAGAGACCCAGTACTTC.

This chain links TRBV3-1 with TRBJ2-5; no definite D call. The CDR3 has 14 amino acids. Germline CDR1 LGHDT, CDR2 YNNKEL (reference sequence). The ends were cut back, 0 bases at V and 5 bases at J, with 10 bases in the middle. CDR3 residues: CASSQDFGSETQYF. CDR3 DNA sequence: TGTGCCAGCAGCCAAGATTTCGGGTCGGAGACCCAGTACTTC.

This clonotype was counted many times. The chain couples TRBV29-1 to TRBJ2-2, with 7 bases that match TRBD1. The CDR3 loop spans 13 amino acids. In germline, CDR1 is SQVTM, CDR2 ANQGSEA. J lost 5 bases, V lost 7 bases, and 7 bases had no gene match. CDR3 sequence reads: CSADRERTGELFF. CDR3 in DNA: TGCAGCGCAGACAGGGAGCGGACCGGGGAGCTGTTTTTT.

The rearrangement joins TRBV7-2 to TRBJ1-6; D may be TRBD1 (5 bases). The CDR3 sequence is 16 residues long. Germline V gene lookup returns CDR1 SGHTA and CDR2 FQGNSA. Deletions cut 1 base from V and 13 bases from J, with 20 bases between. This CDR3 reads CASSLVAGLDILPLHF. The CDR3 bases are TGTGCCAGCAGCTTAGTGGCGGGTTTGGACATTCTGCCCCTCCACTTT.

This clonotype was seen ten or more times. This sequence joins TRBV7-3 and TRBJ2-5; 9 nucleotides align to TRBD2. Germline V lookup: CDR1 SGHTA, CDR2 FQGTGA. V dropped 5 bases and J dropped 4; count of bases not matched to a gene: 8. This CDR3 comprises 15 residues. DNA for the CDR3: TGTGCCAGCAGCCTCTCTAGGACTAGCGCAGAGACCCAGTACTTC. It specifies CASSLSRTSAETQYF.

This clonotype was seen a few times. V is TRBV2 and J is TRBJ2-2; D is perhaps TRBD1 or TRBD2 (6 bases each). Between the trimmed V and J ends, which lost 8 bases and 6 bases, there was a span of 16 bases. Germline-derived CDR1 and CDR2 are SNHLY and FYNNEI. The CDR3 contains 14 residues. DNA for the CDR3: TGTGCCAGCTCCCCCACGAGGGGGGCCGGGGAGCTGTTTTTT. Its protein is CASSPTRGAGELFF. Using reference TRBV2 and TRBJ2-2 for the parts outside the CDR3, the full variable domain is EPEVTQTPSHQVTQMGQEVILRCVPISNHLYFYWYRQILGQKVEFLVSFYNNEISEKSEIFDDQFSVERPDGSNFTLKIRSTKLEDSAMYFCASSPTRGAGELFFGEGSRLTVL.

This clonotype was counted a few times. V usage is TRBV12-3 or TRBV12-4 and J usage is TRBJ1-1, with TRBD1 matching 7 bases. The CDR3 totals 16 residues. Germline trimming cut 7 bases from V and 1 base from J; bases unmatched to any gene: 12. The CDR3 here is CASIINTGTENTEAFF. CDR3 nucleotide sequence: TGTGCCAGCATTATAAACACCGGGACAGAGAACACTGAAGCTTTCTTT.

There are a few counts of this clonotype. The V and J genes are TRBV18 and TRBJ2-7; maybe TRBD2 (6 bases). The CDR3 is made up of 15 amino acids. Between the trimmed V and J ends, which lost 3 bases and 2 bases, there was a span of 14 bases. Germline V gives CDR1 KGHSH, CDR2 LQKENI. The CDR3 sequence: CASSPGPTGAYEQYF. In nucleotides, the CDR3 is TGTGCCAGCTCACCGGGACCTACGGGGGCCTACGAGCAGTACTTC.

This clonotype was counted at least ten times. The CDR3 DNA reads TGTGCCAGCAGCCAAGATTGGCGGTATAGGTACGCCGGGGAGCTGTTTTTT. As protein: CASSQDWRYRYAGELFF. The chain joins TRBV4-2 to TRBJ2-2; D remains ambiguous. The V end lost 0 bases, the J end lost 6 bases, and 17 bases lay between the germline ends. Germline CDR1 reads LGHNA; CDR2 reads YNFKEQ. CDR3 length: 17 amino acids.

Only a few counts were recorded for this clonotype. The chain recombines TRBV3-1 with TRBJ1-3; TRBD1 matches at 8 bases. CDR1 is LGHDT, CDR2 YNNKEL, per germline (reference sequence). V gave up 7 bases and J gave up 4 bases; unmatched junction bases: 12. CDR3 length: 16 residues. Here the CDR3 reads CASTDTSGGGGNTIYF. The CDR3 DNA reads TGTGCCAGCACCGATACCTCAGGGGGCGGCGGAAACACCATATATTTT.

This clonotype was seen a handful of times. The rearrangement links TRBV7-2 to TRBJ2-7; D unclear. The CDR3 is 13 residues long. Germline V gene data show CDR1 as SGHTA and CDR2 as FQGNSA. V was shortened by 2 bases and J by 6 bases, with 11 bases between the two germline ends. CDR3 sequence: CASSLSVFLEQYF. CDR3 nucleotides: TGTGCCAGCAGCTTATCGGTGTTCCTCGAGCAGTACTTC.